One sample yielded the 25 T cell receptor beta chains listed below, sequenced in a study of T cells in Graves' hyperthyroidism and ophthalmopathy. TCR beta CDR3 sequences were amplified from RNA transcripts. The study used the HTBI primer set for a first-round RT-PCR of the TCR CDR3. A single record per CDR3 protein comes from TCRdb applying MiXCR to the multiplex PCR reads. The sample records some 400,000 distinct CDR3 sequences, more than 11% being singletons. Sequenced: blood. The receptors shown here come from a woman aged 55-70 years with Graves' hyperthyroidism.

The chain joins TRBV9 to TRBJ2-3, with 8 bases fitting TRBD2. The CDR3 runs 16 residues. Germline-derived CDR1 and CDR2 are SGDLS and YYNGEE. With 5 bases clipped from V and 5 bases from J, the junction kept 13 bases outside the gene matches. Written as DNA, the CDR3 is TGTGCCAGCAGTCAGCGGGAGTCGAGTCCAGGAGATACGCAGTATTTT. The encoded protein is CASSQRESSPGDTQYF.

This clonotype was seen a handful of times. This sequence joins TRBV20-1 and TRBJ2-3, with TRBD2 matching over 15 bases. V shed 2 bases and J 6 bases; nucleotides not matched to a gene: 3. Germline CDR1 is DFQATT and CDR2 is SNEGSKA (reference sequence). This CDR3 contains 15 residues. The CDR3 coding sequence is TGCAGTGCTAGATCAGGGACTAGCGGGAGGGATACGCAGTATTTT. Its translation is CSARSGTSGRDTQYF.

The CDR3 is CSVGTGVDYGYTF. In DNA, the CDR3 is TGCAGCGTTGGAACAGGGGTAGACTATGGCTACACCTTC. The chain recombines TRBV29-1 with TRBJ1-2; 7 bases map to TRBD1. Looked up from germline, CDR1 is SQVTM and CDR2 is ANQGSEA. The CDR3 has 13 residues. The J segment lost 3 bases and the V segment lost 4 bases, leaving 5 bases of the junction unmatched. Full variable domain (rest looked up from reference TRBV29-1 and TRBJ1-2): SAVISQKPSRDICQRGTSLTIQCQVDSQVTMMFWYRQQPGQSLTLIATANQGSEATYESGFVIDKFPISRPNLTFSTLTVSNMSPEDSSIYLCSVGTGVDYGYTFGSGTRLTVV.

The sample holds a few counts of this clonotype. This may be a read error, as it is one base from a much larger clone. The rearrangement uses TRBV2 and TRBJ1-5; no firm D call. Trimming took off 0 bases at V and 7 bases at J, with 22 bases between the two ends. CDR1 and CDR2 from the germline V gene are SNHLY and FYNNEI. The CDR3 spans 18 residues. The CDR3 region is CASSEAPFYSPLRQPQHF. CDR3 bases: TGTGCCAGCAGTGAAGCGCCTTTTTACAGCCCCCTGAGGCAGCCCCAGCATTTT.

This clonotype was detected ten times or more. The J gene is TRBJ2-1, the V gene TRBV11-2, with no clear D. This CDR3 region has 14 residues. Germline CDR1 and CDR2: SGHAT and FQNNGV. Trimming took off 8 bases at V and 4 bases at J, with 15 bases between the two ends. The CDR3 here is CASHDTRVYNEQFF. In DNA form, the CDR3 reads TGTGCCAGCCACGATACCCGAGTGTACAATGAGCAGTTCTTC.

The chain recombines TRBV3-1 with TRBJ1-1; 7 nucleotides match TRBD1. V dropped 4 bases and J dropped 2; count of bases not matched to a gene: 7. The germline V gene encodes CDR1 LGHDT and CDR2 YNNKEL (reference sequence). This CDR3 has 15 residues. The CDR3 region has the DNA TGTGCCAGCAGCCCTGAGGACAGGAGAAACACTGAAGCTTTCTTT. Amino acids: CASSPEDRRNTEAFF.

This clonotype was observed many times. The CDR3 region has the DNA TGTGCCAGCAGCACACCGAGGGCCTCATCCCATGAGCAGTTCTTC. It codes for CASSTPRASSHEQFF. The V and J genes are TRBV13 and TRBJ2-1; D may be TRBD2 (5 bases). Between the trimmed V and J ends, which lost 5 bases and 8 bases, there was a span of 19 bases. Looked up from germline, CDR1 is PRHDT and CDR2 is FYEKMQ (reference sequence). The CDR3 consists of 15 residues.

This clonotype was detected many times. The chain is built from TRBV27 and TRBJ2-7; TRBD2 aligns across 12 bases. Looked up from germline, CDR1 is MNHEY and CDR2 is SMNVEV (reference sequence). V trimming: 5 bases; J trimming: 8 bases; junction bases outside the gene matches: 7. The CDR3 has 14 residues. The CDR3 bases are TGTGCCAGCAGTCAGACTAGCGGGGGCGCGAAGCAGTACTTC. Translated: CASSQTSGGAKQYF.

CDR3 nucleotide sequence: TGTGCCAGCAGCACTACAGGGACCTACACTGAAGCTTTCTTT. Its translation: CASSTTGTYTEAFF. This rearrangement joins TRBV7-9 to TRBJ1-1, with TRBD1 as a possible D gene (6 bases). This CDR3 is built from 14 residues. V was clipped by 5 bases and J by 3 bases, with 13 bases between them. Germline V gives CDR1 SEHNR, CDR2 FQNEAQ (reference sequence). Based on the CDR3 plus reference TRBV7-9 and TRBJ1-1, the full variable domain is DTGVSQNPRHKITKRGQNVTFRCDPISEHNRLYWYRQTLGQGPEFLTYFQNEAQLEKSRLLSDRFSAERPKGSFSTLEIQRTEQGDSAMYLCASSTTGTYTEAFFGQGTRLTVV.

This clonotype appeared a few times. V gene TRBV5-6 combines with J gene TRBJ2-1; TRBD2 matches 10 bases. Germline V gives CDR1 SGHDT, CDR2 YYEEEE. With 4 bases clipped from V and 7 bases from J, the junction kept 2 bases outside the gene matches. This CDR3 has 13 amino acids. The CDR3, as DNA: TGTGCCAGCAGCGTGACTAGCGGGAATGAGCAGTTCTTC. It yields the protein CASSVTSGNEQFF.

This clonotype was found a few times. J is TRBJ2-2 and V is TRBV12-5; D may be TRBD2 (6 bases). Germline CDR1 and CDR2: LGHNT and FRNRAP. The CDR3 extends over 17 amino acids. V lost 0 bases and J lost 1, with 12 bases in between. As DNA, the CDR3 is TGTGCTAGTGGTTTGGTACGGGGCGGGATGAACACCGGGGAGCTGTTTTTT. This encodes CASGLVRGGMNTGELFF. The full variable domain, with the rest looked up from reference TRBV12-5 and TRBJ2-2, is DARVTQTPRHKVTEMGQEVTMRCQPILGHNTVFWYRQTMMQGLELLAYFRNRAPLDDSGMPKDRFSAEMPDATLATLKIQPSEPRDSAVYFCASGLVRGGMNTGELFFGEGSRLTVL.

V usage is TRBV5-6 and J usage is TRBJ2-1, with D possibly matching TRBD2 (5 bases). CDR1 SGHDT and CDR2 YYEEEE come from the germline V gene. V lost 4 bases, J lost 9 bases, and 17 bases lay in between. The CDR3 has 14 residues. The CDR3 DNA follows: TGTGCCAGCAGCGGGATAACTAGTGTCGGTGAGCAGTTCTTC. As protein: CASSGITSVGEQFF. Full variable domain (missing parts from reference TRBV5-6 and TRBJ2-1): DAGVTQSPTHLIKTRGQQVTLRCSPKSGHDTVSWYQQALGQGPQFIFQYYEEEERQRGNFPDRFSGHQFPNYSSELNVNALLLGDSALYLCASSGITSVGEQFFGPGTRLTVL.

This rearrangement joins TRBV27 to TRBJ1-2; D gene uncertain. The CDR3 contains 12 residues. Germline V lookup: CDR1 MNHEY, CDR2 SMNVEV (reference sequence). With 6 bases removed from V and 8 bases from J, the gap between germline ends came to 13 bases. For the CDR3, the DNA is TGTGCCAGCAGCATGGGGTCGGGAGGCTACACCTTC. Protein sequence: CASSMGSGGYTF.

V is TRBV11-2 and J is TRBJ1-2; the D is unclear. V dropped 7 bases and J dropped 5 bases, with 14 bases sitting between them. CDR3 length equals 13 residues. In germline, CDR1 is SGHAT, CDR2 FQNNGV. The CDR3 reads CASTHNELYGYTF. The CDR3 DNA reads TGTGCCAGCACCCATAACGAATTATATGGCTACACCTTC.

At least ten counts were recorded for this clonotype. The chain uses TRBV6-2 or TRBV6-3 and TRBJ2-7, with a tentative D call TRBD1 (5 bases). V was cut by 6 bases and J by 2 bases, with 14 bases left in between. The CDR3 loop spans 14 amino acids. Germline V CDR1 and CDR2: MNHEY, SVGEGT. Here the CDR3 reads CASRDPQGAYEQYF. CDR3 bases: TGTGCCAGCAGAGACCCACAAGGGGCCTACGAGCAGTACTTC.

The chain recombines TRBV30 with TRBJ2-7, with 8 bases aligning to TRBD2. CDR1 GTSNPN and CDR2 SVGIG come from the germline V gene (reference sequence). There are 13 residues in the CDR3. V lost 2 bases to trimming and J lost 4 bases; unmatched junction nucleotides: 4. In nucleotides, the CDR3 is TGTGCCTGGAGTTCCGGCGGGAGGTACGAGCAGTACTTC. Translating it yields CAWSSGGRYEQYF. The full variable domain, completed using reference TRBV30 and TRBJ2-7, is SQTIHQWPATLVQPVGSPLSLECTVEGTSNPNLYWYRQAAGRGLQLLFYSVGIGQISSEVPQNLSASRPQDRQFILSSKKLLLSDSGFYLCAWSSGGRYEQYFGPGTRLTVT.

This clonotype was seen ten or more times. Germline and junction disagree at one end, which may indicate a read error. The gene calls are TRBV6-1 and TRBJ2-1, with TRBD2 matching 7 bases. CDR3 length: 15 amino acids. Germline-derived CDR1 and CDR2 are MNHNS and SASEGT. For the CDR3, the DNA is TGTGCCAGCAGGGAAGGGGCTAGCGGTTACAATGAGCAGTTCTTC. Residues: CASREGASGYNEQFF.

There are many counts of this clonotype. The V call is TRBV19, the J call TRBJ2-7; TRBD1 aligns across 8 bases. Trimming took 7 bases from V and 4 from J; bases not matched to a gene: 9. Germline-derived CDR1 and CDR2 are LNHDA and SQIVND (reference sequence). This CDR3 has 14 amino acids. In nucleotides, the CDR3 is TGTGCCAGTACCGCGACAGGGGAAGGTTACGAGCAGTACTTC. Its translation: CASTATGEGYEQYF.

This clonotype was recorded many times. The CDR3 DNA is TGTGCCTGGACGACTAACTATGGCTACACCTTC. Its protein product is CAWTTNYGYTF. The chain links TRBV30 to TRBJ1-2; D gene ambiguous. CDR3 length equals 11 residues. The V end was cut by 4 bases, the J end by 0 bases, with 3 bases between. The germline V gene encodes CDR1 GTSNPN and CDR2 SVGIG (reference sequence).

This clonotype showed up just a few times. The J gene is TRBJ1-2, the V gene TRBV12-3 or TRBV12-4, with a tentative D call TRBD1 (5 bases). There are 12 residues in the CDR3. Between the trimmed V and J ends, which lost 4 bases and 7 bases, there was a span of 10 bases. DNA for the CDR3: TGTGCCAGCAGTTGGGGCGGAATTGGCTACACCTTC. This translates into CASSWGGIGYTF.

The table lists this clonotype with a few counts. The CDR3 sequence is CASSQGTAGVAHEQFF. The CDR3 bases are TGCGCCAGCAGCCAAGGGACAGCGGGGGTGGCCCATGAGCAGTTCTTC. The chain has TRBV4-1 and TRBJ2-1, with 8 positions matching TRBD2. Germline CDR1 is MGHRA and CDR2 is YSYEKL. Unmatched junction bases numbered 10, after V lost 1 base and J lost 8 bases. The CDR3 extends over 16 amino acids.

This clonotype was recorded at least ten times. This chain connects TRBV9 to TRBJ2-5, with a weak D call TRBD1 (6 bases). The CDR3 totals 15 residues. Germline V gene sequence: CDR1 SGDLS, CDR2 YYNGEE. Trimming took off 7 bases at V and 3 bases at J, with 19 bases between the two ends. The CDR3 DNA reads TGTGCCAGCGGGAAATGGCAGGGGAAAGAAGAGACCCAGTACTTC. It codes for CASGKWQGKEETQYF.

This clonotype was counted many times. CDR3 protein: CAWSLGGPEAFF. The CDR3, as DNA: TGTGCCTGGAGTTTGGGGGGTCCTGAAGCTTTCTTT. V usage is TRBV30 and J usage is TRBJ1-1; a weak D match, TRBD1 (5 bases). The germline CDR1 and CDR2 sequences are GTSNPN and SVGIG (reference sequence). Trimming pared 2 bases from V and 6 bases from J, leaving 10 bases between. The length of the CDR3 is 12 residues.

In its sample, this clonotype was seen many times. The chain uses TRBV27 and TRBJ2-3; D is possibly TRBD1 (6 bases). Per germline, CDR1 MNHEY and CDR2 SMNVEV (reference sequence). The CDR3 covers 13 residues. The ends were cut back, 7 bases at V and 0 bases at J, with 8 bases in the middle. CDR3 amino acids: CASKQGSTDTQYF. For the CDR3, the DNA is TGTGCCAGCAAACAGGGCAGCACAGATACGCAGTATTTT.

At least ten counts were recorded for this clonotype. V usage is TRBV5-1 and J usage is TRBJ2-1; TRBD2 might be the D (6 bases). Trimming removed 6 bases at V and 0 bases at J, with 13 bases between. The germline CDR1 and CDR2 sequences are SGHRS and YFSETQ. CDR3 length: 15 amino acids. CDR3 in DNA: TGCGCCAGCACGCCAGCGGGCGTCTCCTACAATGAGCAGTTCTTC. Translated: CASTPAGVSYNEQFF.